These T cell receptor beta chains were read from a single sample in a study of T-cell reconstitution after alpha-beta-depleted transplantation in children. In TCRdb, the PCR reads were re-called with MiXCR into one record per CDR3 protein. This table has about 300,000 distinct CDR3 sequences, over 7% appearing once. This material consisted of peripheral blood, taken 360 days after TCRalphabeta/CD19-depleted stem cell transplant. The receptors stem from a female patient younger than 10 who had a stem cell transplant for Fanconi anemia, so the T cells may come from the graft donor. Each CDR3 is given with its conserved first and last residue. The order of the fields is V gene, J gene, D gene, clone size, CDR3 protein, CDR3 DNA. A D gene is named only where the DNA matches it firmly. A clone size is listed for some rows: how often the clone was seen (once, few, many), or a class if it is expanded.

v_gene: TRBV7-9; j_gene: TRBJ1-2; d_gene: .; abundance: .; CDR3aa: CASSRGVPSNYGYTF; CDR3nt: TGTGCCAGCAGTCGTGGGGTCCCCTCTAACTATGGCTACACCTTC
v_gene: TRBV7-6; j_gene: TRBJ2-1; d_gene: .; abundance: many; CDR3aa: CASSFYRSKSWGGPTCGNEQFF; CDR3nt: TGTGCTAGCAGCTTTTATCGCTCGAAATCGTGGGGGGGGCCTACGTGTGGTAATGAGCAGTTCTTC
v_gene: TRBV28; j_gene: TRBJ2-7; d_gene: TRBD1; abundance: many; CDR3aa: CASSFPGQALSYEQYF; CDR3nt: TGTGCCAGCAGTTTCCCAGGACAGGCCCTCTCCTACGAGCAGTACTTC
v_gene: TRBV20-1; j_gene: TRBJ2-1; d_gene: TRBD2; abundance: many; CDR3aa: CSARDLWRGENEQFF; CDR3nt: TGCAGTGCTAGAGATCTCTGGCGGGGGGAAAATGAGCAGTTCTTC
v_gene: TRBV20-1; j_gene: TRBJ2-6; d_gene: .; abundance: many; CDR3aa: CSARVESWGAGANVLTF; CDR3nt: TGCAGTGCTAGAGTAGAATCCTGGGGAGCTGGGGCCAACGTCCTGACTTTC
v_gene: TRBV28; j_gene: TRBJ2-2; d_gene: .; abundance: few; CDR3aa: CASSSRGELFF; CDR3nt: TGTGCCAGCAGTTCCCGCGGGGAGCTGTTTTTT
v_gene: TRBV7-9; j_gene: TRBJ1-1; d_gene: .; abundance: many; CDR3aa: CASSLGGPNTEAFF; CDR3nt: TGTGCCAGCAGCTTGGGGGGCCCGAACACTGAAGCTTTCTTT
v_gene: TRBV7-9; j_gene: TRBJ1-5; d_gene: TRBD1; abundance: many; CDR3aa: CASSPGTGMNQPQHF; CDR3nt: TGTGCCAGCAGCCCCGGGACAGGGATGAATCAGCCCCAGCATTTT
v_gene: TRBV29-1; j_gene: TRBJ2-7; d_gene: .; abundance: few; CDR3aa: CSVRGGRDRAYEQYF; CDR3nt: TGCAGCGTTCGGGGCGGGAGGGACAGGGCCTACGAGCAGTACTTC
v_gene: TRBV27; j_gene: TRBJ1-4; d_gene: .; abundance: many; CDR3aa: CASASVATNEKLFF; CDR3nt: TGTGCCAGCGCGAGCGTTGCAACTAATGAAAAACTGTTTTTT
v_gene: TRBV28; j_gene: TRBJ2-1; d_gene: TRBD1; abundance: few; CDR3aa: CASWDSGTGKFF; CDR3nt: TGTGCCAGTTGGGACTCCGGGACAGGGAAGTTCTTC
v_gene: TRBV5-1; j_gene: TRBJ2-3; d_gene: TRBD1; abundance: many; CDR3aa: CASRGTVYTDTQYF; CDR3nt: TGCGCCAGCAGGGGGACAGTCTACACAGATACGCAGTATTTT